This T cell receptor beta chain was identified in a study of T cell responses to AZD1222 COVID-19 vaccine. Of note for this clone: Its antigen is not identified.

Profiling relied on immunoSEQ multiplex PCR, and the TCRdb table lists in-frame clones only, not all of them. The profile shows roughly 150,000 clones, approximately 94% of them singletons. General study points: Spike-specific TCR breadth and depth went up after people got two AZD1222 doses. Every sample of the repertoires postdated the peak T cell response. White British people made up most donors, females outnumbered males, and clonal diversity was possibly underestimated.

The sample here was peripheral blood, taken on day 0 of AZD1222 vaccination. This clonotype was obtained from an adult in good health.

The CDR3 protein is CASSSRRGGRETQYF. In DNA form, the CDR3 reads TGTGCCAGCAGTTCCCGGAGGGGGGGCCGGGAGACCCAGTACTTC. The rearrangement links TRBV2 to TRBJ2-5, with D possibly TRBD2 on 7 matching bases. The CDR3 runs 15 residues. Germline CDR1 is SNHLY and CDR2 is FYNNEI. V gave up 5 bases and J gave up 5 bases, with 18 bases separating them.